The clone carrying this T cell receptor (beta chain) has only one observation. The source of the sample is a study of OX40 agonist ivuxolimab in advanced cancers. Assay used: immunoSEQ multiplex PCR; TCRdb lists only in-frame clones, some missing. The sample includes 30,000 to 40,000 clones, about 88% of them seen just once. Per germline, CDR1 MDHEN and CDR2 SYDVKM. Trimming at V came to 5 bases and at J to 8 bases, leaving 4 bases not matched to a gene. CDR3 length equals 13 residues. This TCR derives from an adult with an advanced solid tumor such as melanoma, head and neck, liver or kidney cancer. This specimen consisted of CD4+ or CD8+ T cells sorted from blood, obtained in a trial of the OX40 agonist ivuxolimab. The chain links TRBV28 to TRBJ2-2, with 8 nucleotides matching TRBD1. CDR3 nucleotide sequence: TGTGCCAGCAGTCAGCAGGGGGCTGGGGAGCTGTTTTTT. It translates to CASSQQGAGELFF.